This T cell receptor (beta chain) is drawn from a study of CD8+ T cells in alopecia areata. The overall study: Treated individuals took tofacitinib by mouth, 5 to 10 mg twice daily. Scalp area affected, as a percentage, set the severity score of treated patients.

Remarks on this clone: As yet, its antigen is unknown.

Study-level results: In scalp and blood during tofacitinib, many expanded lesional clones persisted.

This CDR3 contains 15 residues. Trimming took 5 bases from V and 4 from J; bases not matched to a gene: 14. Germline loops: CDR1 SQVTM, CDR2 ANQGSEA. Reverse transcription of extracted RNA yielded cDNA, which provided the sequencing template. Only in-frame clones appear in the TCRdb table, and some are missing; sequencing was by immunoSEQ multiplex PCR. Found here are around 270,000 clones, 55% to 70% of them singletons; the top ten hold approximately 1.7%. Specified treatment: oral pan-JAK inhibitor, 5-10 mg twice daily. Specimens obtained from alopecia areata patients comprised lesional scalp punch biopsies and peripheral blood.

The V call is TRBV29-1, the J call TRBJ2-7; TRBD1 matches at 7 bases. The receptor's source is a human donor with alopecia areata. The sequenced sample was CD4+ T cells sorted from blood, obtained at week 24, from a patient treated with tofacitinib. The CDR3 region has the DNA TGCAGCGTTAAACCCTACAGGGGTGGGGAATACGAGCAGTACTTC. Amino acids: CSVKPYRGGEYEQYF.